The 7 T cell receptor beta chains below were found in one sample sequenced in a study of beta chain features in type 1 diabetes. Expressed TCRB transcripts were sequenced after all isolated RNA was converted to cDNA. TCRdb's table, derived via immunoSEQ multiplex PCR, lists solely in-frame clones and lacks some. This table holds over 350,000 clones, roughly 15% found once. The sample taken for sequencing was naive CD4+ T cells from blood. Receptors were obtained from a woman aged 18-30 years in good health.

This clone was counted between two and nine times. The chain has TRBV6-5 and TRBJ1-5, with 9 bases aligning to TRBD1. The V segment lost 6 bases and the J segment 2 bases; nucleotides outside the gene matches: 5. The germline CDR1 and CDR2 sequences are MNHEY and SVGAGI. This CDR3 contains 15 residues. CDR3 residues: CASRGTGRGNQPQHF. DNA of the CDR3: TGTGCCAGCAGGGGGACAGGGAGAGGCAATCAGCCCCAGCATTTT.

The chain has TRBV10-3 and TRBJ1-1; 7 bases line up with TRBD1. V was clipped by 5 bases and J by 1 base; unmatched bases: 1. Germline CDR1 is ENHRY and CDR2 is SYGVKD. The CDR3 loop spans 13 amino acids. CDR3 in DNA: TGTGCCATCAGTAGACAGGGGAACACTGAAGCTTTCTTT. Protein sequence: CAISRQGNTEAFF.

This clone occurred a few times. DNA of the CDR3: TGTGCCAGCAGCTGGGGGACAGGCGACCCTGGTGAGACCCAGTACTTC. It is translated as CASSWGTGDPGETQYF. The rearrangement joins TRBV7-9 to TRBJ2-5; 8 positions agree with TRBD1. CDR3 length: 16 residues. V gave up 4 bases and J gave up 5 bases; unmatched junction bases: 12. Germline V lookup: CDR1 SEHNR, CDR2 FQNEAQ (reference sequence).

This clone has a handful of counts. The DNA of the CDR3 is TGTGCCAGCAACTGGGCCACTGGGAATGAGCAGTTCTTC. Protein product: CASNWATGNEQFF. The chain has TRBV2 and TRBJ2-1; D gene unclear. The CDR3 is 13 residues long. Germline CDR1 is SNHLY and CDR2 is FYNNEI. Trimming removed 7 bases at V and 7 bases at J, with 14 bases between.

This clone was seen more than once but under ten times. The chain combines TRBV15 with TRBJ2-7, with D possibly TRBD1 on 6 matching bases. Germline values: CDR1 LNHNV, CDR2 YYDKDF (reference sequence). V was clipped by 4 bases and J by 3 bases, with 10 bases between them. This CDR3 has 13 amino acids. The CDR3 protein is CATSKGQNYEQYF. The CDR3 DNA sequence: TGTGCCACCAGCAAAGGACAGAACTACGAGCAGTACTTC.

The chain has TRBV7-9 and TRBJ1-2, with D perhaps TRBD1 (6 bases). From germline, CDR1 is SEHNR and CDR2 FQNEAQ (reference sequence). The CDR3 is made up of 14 amino acids. The V gene lost 6 bases and the J gene lost 4 bases, with 15 bases spanning the gap. The CDR3 bases are TGTGCCAGCAGGCCAGAGGGACATCTCTATGGCTACACCTTC. Its protein product is CASRPEGHLYGYTF.

The chain uses TRBV10-3 and TRBJ1-1, with 8 bases lining up with TRBD1. The CDR3 spans 13 residues. Germline CDR1 ENHRY, CDR2 SYGVKD. Unmatched junction bases numbered 2, after V lost 6 bases and J lost 2 bases. CDR3 DNA sequence: TGTGCCATCAGGGACAGGGCCAACACTGAAGCTTTCTTT. It specifies CAIRDRANTEAFF.